The clone carrying this T cell receptor beta chain was seen once. This record belongs to a study of blood T cell repertoires in COVID-19. The CDR3 is 15 amino acids. CDR1 is LNHDA, CDR2 SQIVND, per germline (reference sequence). J was trimmed by 1 base and V by 9 bases; bases with no gene match: 9. Ages ranged from roughly 18 to 100 years, with residence in about 23 US areas. Allocation to cohorts depended on clinical history reported by the participants. Generated by immunoSEQ multiplex PCR, the TCRdb table keeps only in-frame clones and is missing some. The sample records 150,000 to 200,000 clones, 89% being singletons.

Sequenced sample: PBMCs or T cells enriched from blood (not recorded which). This receptor was taken from a woman between 40 and 55 years old with acute COVID-19. The chain carries TRBV19 and TRBJ2-3; 8 bases map to TRBD2. In DNA, the CDR3 is TGTGCCAGCTTAGCGGGGAGGGTTGGCACAGATACGCAGTATTTT. It is translated as CASLAGRVGTDTQYF.